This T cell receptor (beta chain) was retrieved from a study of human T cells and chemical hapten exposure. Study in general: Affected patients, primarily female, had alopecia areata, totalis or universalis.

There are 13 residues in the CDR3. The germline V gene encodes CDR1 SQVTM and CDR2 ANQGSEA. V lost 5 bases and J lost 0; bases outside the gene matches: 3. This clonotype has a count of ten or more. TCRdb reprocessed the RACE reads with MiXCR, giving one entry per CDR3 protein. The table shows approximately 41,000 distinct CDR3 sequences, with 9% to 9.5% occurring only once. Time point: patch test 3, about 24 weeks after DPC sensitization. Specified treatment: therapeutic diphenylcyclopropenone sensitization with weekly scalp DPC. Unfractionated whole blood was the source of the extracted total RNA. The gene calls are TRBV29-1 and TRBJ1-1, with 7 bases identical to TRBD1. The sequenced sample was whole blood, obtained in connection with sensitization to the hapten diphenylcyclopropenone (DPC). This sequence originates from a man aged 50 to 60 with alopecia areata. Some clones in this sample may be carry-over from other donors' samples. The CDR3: CSVTRGVNTEAFF. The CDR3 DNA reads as TGCAGCGTTACCAGGGGGGTGAACACTGAAGCTTTCTTT.